This passage covers 12 T cell receptor beta chains from one sample sequenced in a study of blood T cell repertoires in COVID-19. The protocol was immunoSEQ multiplex PCR, while the TCRdb copy is restricted to in-frame clones and leaves out a portion. The table has hundreds of thousands of clones, 65% to 90% seen once. Material: peripheral blood. Source of these receptors: a man between 45 and 60 years old with COVID-19, enrolled during active disease.

In regard to this clone: The sample holds other DNA sequences that translate to the same CDR3. V gene TRBV7-9 combines with J gene TRBJ1-5, with 9 bases lining up with TRBD1. The germline gives CDR1 SEHNR, CDR2 FQNEAQ (reference sequence). There are 14 residues in the CDR3. Germline trimming cut 0 bases from V and 7 bases from J; bases unmatched to any gene: 1. DNA of the CDR3: TGTGCCAGCAGCTTAGCGACAGGGGGACAGCCCCAGCATTTT. It is translated as CASSLATGGQPQHF.

The V gene is TRBV7-9, the J gene TRBJ2-2; D is possibly TRBD1 (5 bases). The CDR3 runs to 14 residues. CDR1 and CDR2 (germline): SEHNR, FQNEAQ (reference sequence). V was trimmed by 1 base and J by 6 bases, leaving 9 bases between them. This CDR3 reads CASSLVQAPGELFF. In DNA, the CDR3 is TGTGCCAGCAGCTTAGTACAGGCTCCCGGGGAGCTGTTTTTT.

The chain uses TRBV27 and TRBJ1-5; D is perhaps TRBD1 (5 bases). Germline CDR1 MNHEY, CDR2 SMNVEV (reference sequence). Trimming took off 3 bases at V and 0 bases at J, with 15 bases between the two ends. The CDR3 runs 17 residues. As DNA, the CDR3 is TGTGCCAGCAGTTTGCAGGGCCGCCCTATTAGCAATCAGCCCCAGCATTTT. It is translated as CASSLQGRPISNQPQHF.

This rearrangement joins TRBV6-5 to TRBJ1-2; 8 positions match TRBD1. After removal of 7 bases from V and 4 bases from J, the junction contained 5 bases not matched to a gene. The CDR3 runs to 13 residues. Germline lookup yields CDR1 MNHEY and CDR2 SVGAGI. CDR3 residues: CASTRTGLYGYTF. The CDR3 DNA reads TGTGCCAGCACTCGGACAGGGCTCTATGGCTACACCTTC.

The rearrangement joins TRBV2 to TRBJ1-1; D not certain. Germline V gives CDR1 SNHLY, CDR2 FYNNEI. Trimming took 7 bases from V and 1 from J, leaving 13 bases between them. The CDR3 is made up of 14 amino acids. In DNA form, the CDR3 reads TGTGCCAGCAACCCCCTAGGATCGAACACTGAAGCTTTCTTT. Protein: CASNPLGSNTEAFF.

The CDR3 DNA sequence: TGCGCCAGCAGTGCCCAGGATGCTCACAATGAGCAGTTCTTC. This gives the protein CASSAQDAHNEQFF. The chain is built from TRBV10-1 and TRBJ2-1; no reliable D call. This CDR3 is built from 14 residues. Trimming left V 4 bases short and J 5 bases short, with 12 bases between. Germline CDR1 and CDR2: WNHNN and SYGVQD (reference sequence).

The chain carries TRBV19 and TRBJ1-2; maybe TRBD1 (5 bases). Germline lookup yields CDR1 LNHDA and CDR2 SQIVND (reference sequence). The ends were cut back, 6 bases at V and 0 bases at J, with 14 bases in the middle. This CDR3 spans 15 amino acids. The CDR3 region has the DNA TGTGCCAGTAGAGCGACAGTCCCAGCTAACTATGGCTACACCTTC. It specifies CASRATVPANYGYTF.

This clone occurred once. The CDR3 DNA follows: TGTGCCAGTAGACAGGCCCCGGGAGAGAACACTGAAGCTTTCTTT. Its translation: CASRQAPGENTEAFF. The V and J genes are TRBV19 and TRBJ1-1, with D possibly being TRBD1 (5 bases). Looked up from germline, CDR1 is LNHDA and CDR2 is SQIVND (reference sequence). The CDR3 loop spans 15 amino acids. Trimming cost V 6 bases and J 1 base, with 15 bases left between them.

The chain has TRBV30 and TRBJ2-3; D is uncertain. The length of the CDR3 is 17 residues. V was shortened by 3 bases and J by 0 bases, with 19 bases between the two germline ends. CDR1 is GTSNPN, CDR2 SVGIG, per germline (reference sequence). The CDR3 DNA sequence: TGTGCCTGGAGGAGGATCGAGTCCCTTTCCAGCACAGATACGCAGTATTTT. Amino acids: CAWRRIESLSSTDTQYF.

The chain is built from TRBV11-1 and TRBJ2-7; 8 bases line up with TRBD2. V was pared by 3 bases and J by 2 bases, with 0 bases of the junction left unmatched. There are 13 residues in the CDR3. The germline CDR1 and CDR2 sequences are SGHAT and FQDESV (reference sequence). In DNA form, the CDR3 reads TGTGCCAGCAGCTTTAGCGGGGCCTACGAGCAGTACTTC. As protein: CASSFSGAYEQYF.

This chain joins TRBV5-6 and TRBJ1-5, with TRBD1 as a possible D gene (5 bases). This CDR3 comprises 13 residues. V was pared by 1 base and J by 7 bases, with 9 bases between. From germline, CDR1 is SGHDT and CDR2 YYEEEE. Here the CDR3 reads CASSLSGGQPQHF. DNA for the CDR3: TGTGCCAGCAGCTTGTCCGGGGGGCAGCCCCAGCATTTT.

This rearrangement joins TRBV5-1 to TRBJ1-2, with TRBD1 identical over 9 bases. Germline V gene lookup returns CDR1 SGHRS and CDR2 YFSETQ. The length of the CDR3 is 15 residues. V shed 0 bases and J 4 bases; nucleotides not matched to a gene: 4. CDR3 coding DNA: TGCGCCAGCAGCTTGGGTCGGGGACAGGGCTATGGCTACACCTTC. Its protein is CASSLGRGQGYGYTF.